This record looks at one T cell receptor beta chain sequence and its context. The PCR was carried out with 60 Vbeta primers and 13 Jbeta primers. Using immunoSEQ multiplex PCR, the repertoire was profiled, and TCRdb retains in-frame clones only, with some absent. The table shows under 90,000 clones, with approximately 74% occurring only once. These data come from a study of cytomegalovirus exposure and HLA in healthy donors. The CDR3 consists of 14 residues. Trimming took off 0 bases at V and 3 bases at J, with 10 bases between the two ends. Germline values: CDR1 SGDLS, CDR2 YYNGEE. The source material was PBMCs. The chain couples TRBV9 to TRBJ2-7; D not resolved. The receptor comes from a man aged 35-49 years in good health and CMV-seropositive. This CDR3 is CASSVGQVGYEQYF. The CDR3 coding sequence is TGTGCCAGCAGCGTAGGGCAGGTTGGCTACGAGCAGTACTTC. Using reference TRBV9 and TRBJ2-7 for the parts outside the CDR3, the full variable domain is DSGVTQTPKHLITATGQRVTLRCSPRSGDLSVYWYQQSLDQGLQFLIQYYNGEERAKGNILERFSAQQFPDLHSELNLSSLELGDSALYFCASSVGQVGYEQYFGPGTRLTVT.